This T cell receptor beta chain was documented in a study of cytomegalovirus exposure and HLA in healthy donors. Per the germline V gene, CDR1 is ENHRY and CDR2 is SYGVKD. This CDR3 has 14 amino acids. V trimming: 6 bases; J trimming: 4 bases; junction bases outside the gene matches: 6. The primer mix had 60 Vbeta and 13 Jbeta primers. Clones were read by immunoSEQ multiplex PCR, and TCRdb kept only the in-frame ones, dropping some. The sample records 150,000 to 200,000 clones, 60% to 85% being singletons. The chain couples TRBV10-3 to TRBJ1-2, with 9 nucleotides matching TRBD1. This sequence originates from a woman in her 50s in good health and CMV-seropositive. Sequenced material: PBMCs. The CDR3 nucleotides read TGTGCCATCAGCGAAAGGGGACAGGGCTATGGCTACACCTTC. Protein sequence: CAISERGQGYGYTF.